The clone carrying this TCR beta chain was counted only a few times. Time point meaning: newly diagnosed GD, antithyroid drugs for less than 3 months. The TCR library used RNA extracted from PBMCs. The EDTA tubes were filled with around 9.1 milliliters of drawn peripheral blood. The record originates from a study of regulatory T cells in long-lasting Graves disease. In building TCR beta libraries, iRepertoire HTBI primers were used together with Arm-PCR of CDR3 regions. Using its own MiXCR run on the multiplex PCR reads, TCRdb lists one record per CDR3 protein. In the table there are 420,000 or so distinct CDR3 sequences, around 15% of which are singletons. CDR1 is SNHLY and CDR2 is FYNNEI in the germline V gene. The CDR3 contains 17 residues. V lost 6 bases, J lost 0 bases, and 11 bases stayed unmatched. This same sample was also part of a study on T cells in Graves' hyperthyroidism and ophthalmopathy. That work adds: Most clonotypes expanded in thyroid above 0.001 were likewise present in blood.

The V gene is TRBV2, the J gene TRBJ1-3, with TRBD1 matching 7 bases. This TCR was sampled from a young woman with Graves disease. The starting material was peripheral blood mononuclear cells (PBMCs), obtained at new diagnosis, from a patient treated with antithyroid drugs. Written as DNA, the CDR3 is TGTGCCAGCAGCCAATTTAAGACAGGGAGCTCTGGAAACACCATATATTTT. The encoded protein is CASSQFKTGSSGNTIYF.